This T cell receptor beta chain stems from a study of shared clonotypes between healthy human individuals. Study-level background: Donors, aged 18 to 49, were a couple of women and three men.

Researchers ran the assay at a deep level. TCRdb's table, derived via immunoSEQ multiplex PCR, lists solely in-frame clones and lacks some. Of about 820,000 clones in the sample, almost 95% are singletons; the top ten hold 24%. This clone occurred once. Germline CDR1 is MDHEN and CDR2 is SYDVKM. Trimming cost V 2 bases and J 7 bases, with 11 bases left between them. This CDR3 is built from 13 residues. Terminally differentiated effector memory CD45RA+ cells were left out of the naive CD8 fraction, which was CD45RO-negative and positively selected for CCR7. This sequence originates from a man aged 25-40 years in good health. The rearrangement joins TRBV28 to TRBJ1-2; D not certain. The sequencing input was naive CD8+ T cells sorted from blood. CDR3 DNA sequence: TGTGCCAGCAGTTTAGGAACAGTCTCTGGCTACACCTTC. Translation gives CASSLGTVSGYTF.